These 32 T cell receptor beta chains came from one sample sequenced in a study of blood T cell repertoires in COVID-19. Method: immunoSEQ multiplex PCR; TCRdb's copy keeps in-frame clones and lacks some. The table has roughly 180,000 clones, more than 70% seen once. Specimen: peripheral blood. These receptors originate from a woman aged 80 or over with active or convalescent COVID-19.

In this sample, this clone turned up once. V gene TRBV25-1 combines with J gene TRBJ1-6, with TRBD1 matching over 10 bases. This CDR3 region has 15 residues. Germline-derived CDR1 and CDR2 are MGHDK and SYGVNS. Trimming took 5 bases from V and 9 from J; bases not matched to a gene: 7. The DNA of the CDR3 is TGTGCCAGCAGTCCAGACAGGGGGCCGAGTTCACCCCTCCACTTT. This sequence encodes CASSPDRGPSSPLHF.

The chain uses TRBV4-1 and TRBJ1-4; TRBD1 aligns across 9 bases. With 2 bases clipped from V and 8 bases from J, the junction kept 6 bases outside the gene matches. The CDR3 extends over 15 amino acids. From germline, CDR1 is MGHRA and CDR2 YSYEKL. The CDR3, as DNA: TGCGCCAGCAGCCAACCGGGACAGGGAAGGGAAAAACTGTTTTTT. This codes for CASSQPGQGREKLFF.

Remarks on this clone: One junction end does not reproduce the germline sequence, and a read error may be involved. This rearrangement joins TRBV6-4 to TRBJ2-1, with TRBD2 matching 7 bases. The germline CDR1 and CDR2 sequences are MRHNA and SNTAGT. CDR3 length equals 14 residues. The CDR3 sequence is CASGRDYSDNEQFF. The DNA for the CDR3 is TGTGCCAGCGGGCGGGACTACTCCGACAATGAGCAGTTCTTC.

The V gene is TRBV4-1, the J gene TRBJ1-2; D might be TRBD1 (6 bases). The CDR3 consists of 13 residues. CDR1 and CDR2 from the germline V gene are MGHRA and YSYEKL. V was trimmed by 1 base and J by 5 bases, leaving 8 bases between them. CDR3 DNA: TGCGCCAGCAGCCAAGTCAGGGGTTATGGCTACACCTTC. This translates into CASSQVRGYGYTF.

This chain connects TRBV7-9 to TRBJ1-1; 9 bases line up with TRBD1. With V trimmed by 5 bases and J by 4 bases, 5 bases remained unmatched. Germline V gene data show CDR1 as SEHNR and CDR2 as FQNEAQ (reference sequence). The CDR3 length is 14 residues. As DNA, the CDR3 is TGTGCCAGCAGCAGGGACAGGGTGAGCACTGAAGCTTTCTTT. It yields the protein CASSRDRVSTEAFF.

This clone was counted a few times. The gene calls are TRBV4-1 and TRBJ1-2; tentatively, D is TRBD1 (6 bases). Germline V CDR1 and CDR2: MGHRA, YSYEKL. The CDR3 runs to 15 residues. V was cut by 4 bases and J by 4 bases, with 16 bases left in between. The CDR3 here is CASSRGGGSSYGYTF. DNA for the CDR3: TGCGCCAGCAGCCGGGGAGGGGGGTCTAGCTATGGCTACACCTTC.

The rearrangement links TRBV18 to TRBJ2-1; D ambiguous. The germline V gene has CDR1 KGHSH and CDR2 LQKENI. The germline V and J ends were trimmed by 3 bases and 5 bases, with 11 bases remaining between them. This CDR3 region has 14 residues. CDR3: CASSPPSLDNEQFF. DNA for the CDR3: TGTGCCAGCTCACCCCCGTCCCTCGACAATGAGCAGTTCTTC.

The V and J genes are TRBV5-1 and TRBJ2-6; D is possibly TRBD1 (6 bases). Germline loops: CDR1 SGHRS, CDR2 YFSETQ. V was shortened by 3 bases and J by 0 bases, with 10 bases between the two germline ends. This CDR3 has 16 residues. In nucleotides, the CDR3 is TGCGCCAGCAGCTGGGACACGCTCTCTGGGGCCAACGTCCTGACTTTC. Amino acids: CASSWDTLSGANVLTF.

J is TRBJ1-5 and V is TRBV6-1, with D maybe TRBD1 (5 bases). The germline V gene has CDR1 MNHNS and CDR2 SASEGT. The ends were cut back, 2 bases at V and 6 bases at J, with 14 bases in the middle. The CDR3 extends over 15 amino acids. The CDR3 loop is CASSELSGVGQPQHF. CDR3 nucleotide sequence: TGTGCCAGCAGTGAACTGTCGGGGGTGGGTCAGCCCCAGCATTTT.

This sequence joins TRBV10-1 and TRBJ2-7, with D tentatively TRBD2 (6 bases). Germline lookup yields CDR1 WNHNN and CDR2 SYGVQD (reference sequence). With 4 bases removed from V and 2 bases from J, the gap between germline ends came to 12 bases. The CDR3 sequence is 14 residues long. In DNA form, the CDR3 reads TGCGCCAGCAGTGTTGGGCGGGACCCCTACGAGCAGTACTTC. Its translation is CASSVGRDPYEQYF.

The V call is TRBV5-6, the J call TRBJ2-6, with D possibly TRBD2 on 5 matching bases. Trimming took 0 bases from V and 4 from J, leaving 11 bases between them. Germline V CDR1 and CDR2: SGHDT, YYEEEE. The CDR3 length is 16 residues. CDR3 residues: CASSLAVGSGANVLTF. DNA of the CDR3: TGTGCCAGCAGCTTGGCGGTGGGGAGCGGGGCCAACGTCCTGACTTTC.

The chain's CDR3 is CASTGSLANEKLFF. The DNA for the CDR3 is TGTGCCAGCACTGGCAGTCTTGCTAATGAAAAACTGTTTTTT. This sequence joins TRBV6-5 and TRBJ1-4; D unresolved. With 7 bases removed from V and 3 bases from J, the gap between germline ends came to 12 bases. The germline CDR1 and CDR2 sequences are MNHEY and SVGAGI. CDR3 size: 14 residues.

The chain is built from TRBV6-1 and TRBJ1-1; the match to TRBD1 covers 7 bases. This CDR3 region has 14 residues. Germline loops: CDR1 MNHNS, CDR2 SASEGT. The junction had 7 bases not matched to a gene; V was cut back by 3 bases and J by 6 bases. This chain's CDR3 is CASSDRQGVAEAFF. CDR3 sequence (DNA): TGTGCCAGCAGTGATAGACAGGGAGTTGCTGAAGCTTTCTTT.

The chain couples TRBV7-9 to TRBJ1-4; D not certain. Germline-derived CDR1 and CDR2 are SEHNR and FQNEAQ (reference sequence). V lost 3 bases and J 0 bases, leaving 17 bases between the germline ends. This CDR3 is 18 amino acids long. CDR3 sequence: CASSFPRAGKPTNEKLFF. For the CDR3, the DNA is TGTGCCAGCAGCTTTCCCCGGGCCGGGAAACCAACTAATGAAAAACTGTTTTTT.

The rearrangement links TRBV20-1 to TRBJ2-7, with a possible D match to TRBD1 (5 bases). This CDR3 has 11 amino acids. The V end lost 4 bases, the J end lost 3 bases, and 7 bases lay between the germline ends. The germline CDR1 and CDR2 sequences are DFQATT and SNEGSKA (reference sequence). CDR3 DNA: TGCAGTGCTATTCAGGGCTACGAGCAGTACTTC. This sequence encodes CSAIQGYEQYF.

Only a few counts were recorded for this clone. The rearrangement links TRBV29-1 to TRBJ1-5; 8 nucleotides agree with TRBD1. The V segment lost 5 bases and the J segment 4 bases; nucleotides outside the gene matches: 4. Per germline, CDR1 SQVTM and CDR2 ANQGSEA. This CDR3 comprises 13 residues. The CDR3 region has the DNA TGCAGCGTTCAGGGGGCTTGGAATCAGCCCCAGCATTTT. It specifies CSVQGAWNQPQHF.

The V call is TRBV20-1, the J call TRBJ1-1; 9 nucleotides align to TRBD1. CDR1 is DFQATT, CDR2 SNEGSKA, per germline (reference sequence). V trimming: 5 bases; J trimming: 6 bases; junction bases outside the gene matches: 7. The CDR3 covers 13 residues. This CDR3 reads CSAGDRGFAEAFF. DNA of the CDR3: TGCAGTGCTGGTGACAGGGGGTTTGCTGAAGCTTTCTTT.

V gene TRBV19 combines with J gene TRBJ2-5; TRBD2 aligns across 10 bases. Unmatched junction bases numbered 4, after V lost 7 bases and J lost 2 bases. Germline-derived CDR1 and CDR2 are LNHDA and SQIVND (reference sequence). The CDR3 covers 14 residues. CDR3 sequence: CASNSGGIQETQYF. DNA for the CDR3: TGTGCCAGTAATAGCGGGGGGATTCAAGAGACCCAGTACTTC.

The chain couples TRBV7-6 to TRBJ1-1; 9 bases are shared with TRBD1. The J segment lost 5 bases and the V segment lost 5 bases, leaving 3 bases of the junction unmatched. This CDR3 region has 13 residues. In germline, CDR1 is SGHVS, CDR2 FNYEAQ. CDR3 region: CASSNRGLTEAFF. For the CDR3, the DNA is TGTGCCAGCAGCAACAGGGGGCTGACTGAAGCTTTCTTT.

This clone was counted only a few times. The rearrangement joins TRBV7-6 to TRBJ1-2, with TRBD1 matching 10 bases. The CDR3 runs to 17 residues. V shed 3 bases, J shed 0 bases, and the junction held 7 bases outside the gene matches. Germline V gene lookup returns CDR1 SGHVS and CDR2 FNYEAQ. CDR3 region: CASSLLPGTGANYGYTF. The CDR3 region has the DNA TGTGCCAGCAGCTTGTTACCCGGGACAGGGGCTAACTATGGCTACACCTTC.

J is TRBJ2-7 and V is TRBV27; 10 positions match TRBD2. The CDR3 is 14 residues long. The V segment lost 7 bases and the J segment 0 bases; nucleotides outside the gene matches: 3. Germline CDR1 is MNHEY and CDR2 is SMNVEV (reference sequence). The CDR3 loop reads CASMTSGRSYEQYF. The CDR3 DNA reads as TGTGCCAGCATGACTAGCGGGCGCTCCTACGAGCAGTACTTC.

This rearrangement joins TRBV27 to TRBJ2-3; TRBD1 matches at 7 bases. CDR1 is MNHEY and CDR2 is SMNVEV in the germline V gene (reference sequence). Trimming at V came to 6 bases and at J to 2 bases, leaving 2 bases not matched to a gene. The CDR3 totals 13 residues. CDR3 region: CASRGTATDTQYF. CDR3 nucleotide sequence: TGTGCCAGCAGGGGGACAGCCACAGATACGCAGTATTTT.

This chain's CDR3 is CASSVGTRGGTDTQYF. CDR3 DNA sequence: TGTGCCAGCAGCGTAGGGACCAGGGGTGGAACAGATACGCAGTATTTT. The chain combines TRBV9 with TRBJ2-3; a possible D gene is TRBD1 (6 bases). Trimming removed 0 bases at V and 3 bases at J, with 14 bases between. Germline-derived CDR1 and CDR2 are SGDLS and YYNGEE. The CDR3 length is 16 residues. Drawing the rest from reference TRBV9 and TRBJ2-3, the complete variable domain is DSGVTQTPKHLITATGQRVTLRCSPRSGDLSVYWYQQSLDQGLQFLIQYYNGEERAKGNILERFSAQQFPDLHSELNLSSLELGDSALYFCASSVGTRGGTDTQYFGPGTRLTVL.

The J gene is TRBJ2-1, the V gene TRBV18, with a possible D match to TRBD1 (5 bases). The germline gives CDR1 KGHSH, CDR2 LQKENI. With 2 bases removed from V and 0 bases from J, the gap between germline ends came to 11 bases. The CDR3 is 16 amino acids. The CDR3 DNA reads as TGTGCCAGCTCACCAGAGACAGAACACTCCTACAATGAGCAGTTCTTC. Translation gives CASSPETEHSYNEQFF.

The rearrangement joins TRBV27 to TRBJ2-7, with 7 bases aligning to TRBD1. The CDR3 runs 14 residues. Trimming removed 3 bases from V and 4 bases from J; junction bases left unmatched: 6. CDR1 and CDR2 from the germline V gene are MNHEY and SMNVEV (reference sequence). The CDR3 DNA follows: TGTGCCAGCAGTTTCGGGACAGTGGGATACGAGCAGTACTTC. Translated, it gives CASSFGTVGYEQYF.

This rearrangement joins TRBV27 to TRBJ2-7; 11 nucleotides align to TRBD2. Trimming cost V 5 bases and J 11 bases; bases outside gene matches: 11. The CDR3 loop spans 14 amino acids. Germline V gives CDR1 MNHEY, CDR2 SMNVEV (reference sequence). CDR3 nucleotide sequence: TGTGCCAGCAGTCGATCCGGGACTAGCGGAGCGAAGTACTTC. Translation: CASSRSGTSGAKYF.

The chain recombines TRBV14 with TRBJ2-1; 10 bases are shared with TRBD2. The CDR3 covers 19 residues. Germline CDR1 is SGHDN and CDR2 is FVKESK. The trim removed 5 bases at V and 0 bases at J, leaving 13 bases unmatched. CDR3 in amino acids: CASSSPGLARLVSYNEQFF. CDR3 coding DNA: TGTGCCAGCAGCTCCCCGGGACTAGCGCGATTGGTCTCCTACAATGAGCAGTTCTTC.

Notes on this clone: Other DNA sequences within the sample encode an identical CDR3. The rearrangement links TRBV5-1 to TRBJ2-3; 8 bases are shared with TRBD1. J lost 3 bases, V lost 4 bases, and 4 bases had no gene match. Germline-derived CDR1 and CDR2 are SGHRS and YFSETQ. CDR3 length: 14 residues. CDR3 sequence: CASSTGQGTDTQYF. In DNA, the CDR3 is TGCGCCAGCAGCACCGGACAGGGAACAGATACGCAGTATTTT.

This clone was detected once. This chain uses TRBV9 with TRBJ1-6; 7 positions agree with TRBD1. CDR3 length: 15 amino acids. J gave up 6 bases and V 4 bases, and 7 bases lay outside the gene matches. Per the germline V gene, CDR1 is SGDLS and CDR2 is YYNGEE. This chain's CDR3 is CASSPLTGSNSPLHF. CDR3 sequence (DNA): TGTGCCAGCAGCCCCCTGACAGGGAGTAATTCACCCCTCCACTTT. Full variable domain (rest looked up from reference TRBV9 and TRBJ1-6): DSGVTQTPKHLITATGQRVTLRCSPRSGDLSVYWYQQSLDQGLQFLIQYYNGEERAKGNILERFSAQQFPDLHSELNLSSLELGDSALYFCASSPLTGSNSPLHFGNGTRLTVT.

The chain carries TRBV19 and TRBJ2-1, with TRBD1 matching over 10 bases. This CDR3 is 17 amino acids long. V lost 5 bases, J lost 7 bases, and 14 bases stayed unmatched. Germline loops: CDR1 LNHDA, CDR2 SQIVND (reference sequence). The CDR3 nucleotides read TGTGCCAGTAGTCTCGGGGGGGACAGGGGAGTCGGAAATGAGCAGTTCTTC. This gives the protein CASSLGGDRGVGNEQFF. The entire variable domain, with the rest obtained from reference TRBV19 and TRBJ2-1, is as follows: DGGITQSPKYLFRKEGQNVTLSCEQNLNHDAMYWYRQDPGQGLRLIYYSQIVNDFQKGDIAEGYSVSREKKESFPLTVTSAQKNPTAFYLCASSLGGDRGVGNEQFFGPGTRLTVL.

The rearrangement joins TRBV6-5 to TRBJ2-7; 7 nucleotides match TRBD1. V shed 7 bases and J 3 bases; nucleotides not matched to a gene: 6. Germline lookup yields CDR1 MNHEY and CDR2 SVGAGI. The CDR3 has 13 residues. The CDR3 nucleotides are TGTGCCAGCATCATGGGACAGTTCTACGAGCAGTACTTC. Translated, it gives CASIMGQFYEQYF.

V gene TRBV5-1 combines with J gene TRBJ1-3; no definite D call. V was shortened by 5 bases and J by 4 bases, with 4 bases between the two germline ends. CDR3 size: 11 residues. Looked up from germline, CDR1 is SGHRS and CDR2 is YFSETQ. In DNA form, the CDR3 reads TGCGCCAGCAGGTCGGGAAACACCATATATTTT. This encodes CASRSGNTIYF.